Each of the 28 T cell receptor beta chains below was sequenced from the same sample in a study of shared clonotypes between healthy human individuals. In the naive CD8 group, cells lacked CD45RO and were positively selected for CCR7, so terminally differentiated effector memory CD45RA+ cells were left out. Sequencing was performed with immunoSEQ multiplex PCR; in TCRdb, only in-frame clones are kept and a portion is missing. The table has around 2.1 million clones, 90% to 95% seen once. Material: naive CD8+ T cells from PBMCs. The receptors come from a man between 18 and 29 years old in good health. Some clones in this sample may be carry-over from other donors' samples.

The chain uses TRBV6-1 and TRBJ1-2, with D possibly being TRBD1 (6 bases). The CDR3 spans 17 residues. V dropped 4 bases and J dropped 0 bases, with 18 bases sitting between them. Germline values: CDR1 MNHNS, CDR2 SASEGT. The CDR3 bases are TGTGCCAGCAGTGTCGGTCAGGGACACGGAGCTAACTATGGCTACACCTTC. This sequence encodes CASSVGQGHGANYGYTF.

The chain carries TRBV27 and TRBJ1-4; D possibly corresponds to TRBD1 (5 bases). The CDR3 spans 14 residues. CDR1 is MNHEY, CDR2 SMNVEV, per germline (reference sequence). V gave up 6 bases and J gave up 3 bases, with 11 bases separating them. DNA for the CDR3: TGTGCCAGCAGAGGCAGGGCCTCTAATGAAAAACTGTTTTTT. Amino acids: CASRGRASNEKLFF.

This rearrangement joins TRBV29-1 to TRBJ1-3, with D possibly TRBD1 on 6 matching bases. The V and J ends lost 0 bases and 4 bases respectively, with 13 bases between them. Germline CDR1 reads SQVTM; CDR2 reads ANQGSEA. CDR3 length equals 15 residues. The CDR3 protein is CSVEDPGAGGNTIYF. The DNA for the CDR3 is TGCAGCGTTGAAGATCCGGGGGCGGGCGGAAACACCATATATTTT.

Worth noting for this clone: This sample includes further DNA sequences coding for the same CDR3. The rearrangement joins TRBV5-6 to TRBJ2-7, with 7 nucleotides matching TRBD2. The trim removed 0 bases at V and 5 bases at J, leaving 5 bases unmatched. Germline CDR1 SGHDT, CDR2 YYEEEE. The CDR3 length is 14 residues. The CDR3 loop is CASSLGLAINEQYF. CDR3 nucleotides: TGTGCCAGCAGCTTGGGACTAGCAATCAACGAGCAGTACTTC.

The V and J genes are TRBV7-9 and TRBJ2-1; D might be TRBD2 (6 bases). V shed 5 bases and J shed 5 bases, with 19 bases lying between them. There are 16 residues in the CDR3. Looked up from germline, CDR1 is SEHNR and CDR2 is FQNEAQ (reference sequence). The DNA for the CDR3 is TGTGCCAGCAGCCGAACCGGGAGCGAGATCCACAATGAGCAGTTCTTC. It yields the protein CASSRTGSEIHNEQFF.

A few counts support this clone. This chain connects TRBV9 to TRBJ2-2; D call uncertain. Germline lookup yields CDR1 SGDLS and CDR2 YYNGEE. V was trimmed by 0 bases and J by 5 bases, leaving 8 bases between them. The CDR3 is 14 amino acids. For the CDR3, the DNA is TGTGCCAGCAGCGTAGACCAGAAAACCGGGGAGCTGTTTTTT. Translation gives CASSVDQKTGELFF.

The chain links TRBV28 to TRBJ2-2; TRBD1 matches at 8 bases. This CDR3 comprises 17 residues. V gave up 5 bases and J gave up 5 bases; unmatched junction bases: 13. Germline CDR1 is MDHEN and CDR2 is SYDVKM. The CDR3 reads CASSHPTGVGLTGELFF. CDR3 coding DNA: TGTGCCAGCAGTCACCCGACAGGGGTTGGTTTGACCGGGGAGCTGTTTTTT.

The count of this clone is one. The CDR3 loop reads CASSRRTSGILNEQFF. The CDR3 DNA follows: TGTGCCAGCAGCCGGCGGACTAGCGGGATATTGAATGAGCAGTTCTTC. This chain connects TRBV7-9 to TRBJ2-1; 12 bases align to TRBD2. Germline assignment: CDR1 SEHNR and CDR2 FQNEAQ (reference sequence). This CDR3 is built from 16 residues. The V and J ends lost 5 bases and 7 bases, in that order; junction bases with no gene match: 9.

The chain carries TRBV5-1 and TRBJ2-1, with D perhaps TRBD1 or TRBD2 (5 bases each). Deletions cut 0 bases from V and 6 bases from J, with 16 bases between. Per the germline V gene, CDR1 is SGHRS and CDR2 is YFSETQ. The CDR3 consists of 16 residues. CDR3 bases: TGCGCCAGCAGCTTGGCCGGGACCGAGAACGCCAATGAGCAGTTCTTC. Residues: CASSLAGTENANEQFF.

The V call is TRBV10-2, the J call TRBJ2-3; TRBD1 is a possible D gene (5 bases). The V end lost 4 bases, the J end lost 5 bases, and 10 bases lay between the germline ends. The CDR3 runs 13 residues. Germline assignment: CDR1 WSHSY and CDR2 SAAADI. CDR3 residues: CASSGSGRDTQYF. Here the CDR3 DNA reads TGCGCCAGCAGTGGTTCAGGGCGAGATACGCAGTATTTT.

The V gene is TRBV27, the J gene TRBJ2-1; TRBD2 matches 8 bases. Germline trimming cut 7 bases from V and 7 bases from J; bases unmatched to any gene: 12. CDR1 is MNHEY, CDR2 SMNVEV, per germline (reference sequence). The CDR3 is 15 amino acids. The CDR3 protein is CASTRSGSGWNEQFF. The CDR3 DNA reads as TGTGCCAGCACCCGAAGCGGGAGCGGGTGGAATGAGCAGTTCTTC.

The chain couples TRBV6-1 to TRBJ2-3; possibly TRBD2 for D (5 bases). The V and J ends lost 7 bases and 4 bases respectively, with 15 bases between them. The CDR3 totals 14 residues. CDR1 is MNHNS and CDR2 is SASEGT in the germline V gene. In nucleotides, the CDR3 is TGTGCCAGCACCCCCGGGAAACCAGCAGATACGCAGTATTTT. It is translated as CASTPGKPADTQYF.

Concerning this clone: Within the sample, other DNA sequences also encode this same CDR3. CDR3 nucleotides: TGTGCCAGCAGCCCCGGGACAGGGGGGTACGAGCAGTACTTC. Protein product: CASSPGTGGYEQYF. V gene TRBV7-9 combines with J gene TRBJ2-7; 11 positions match TRBD1. The germline CDR1 and CDR2 sequences are SEHNR and FQNEAQ (reference sequence). With 5 bases clipped from V and 4 bases from J, the junction kept 4 bases outside the gene matches. This CDR3 is built from 14 residues. Full variable domain (remainder filled in from reference TRBV7-9 and TRBJ2-7): DTGVSQNPRHKITKRGQNVTFRCDPISEHNRLYWYRQTLGQGPEFLTYFQNEAQLEKSRLLSDRFSAERPKGSFSTLEIQRTEQGDSAMYLCASSPGTGGYEQYFGPGTRLTVT.

The V and J genes are TRBV11-2 and TRBJ2-7; D is undetermined. V lost 2 bases and J lost 2, with 7 bases in between. Germline CDR1 SGHAT, CDR2 FQNNGV. This CDR3 spans 13 amino acids. CDR3 nucleotides: TGTGCCAGCAGCTTATTTCCCACCTACGAGCAGTACTTC. Translating it yields CASSLFPTYEQYF.

The V call is TRBV15, the J call TRBJ1-5; no clear D. V was pared by 8 bases and J by 0 bases, with 8 bases between. This CDR3 spans 13 amino acids. CDR1 and CDR2 (germline): LNHNV, YYDKDF (reference sequence). The CDR3, as DNA: TGTGCCACCGGGGAGTTTAGCAATCAGCCCCAGCATTTT. It codes for CATGEFSNQPQHF.

The chain has TRBV28 and TRBJ1-1, with 9 nucleotides matching TRBD1. The CDR3 is made up of 17 amino acids. V shed 0 bases and J 2 bases; nucleotides not matched to a gene: 7. The germline gives CDR1 MDHEN, CDR2 SYDVKM. CDR3 loop: CASSLWVGDRENTEAFF. CDR3 nucleotide sequence: TGTGCCAGCAGTTTATGGGTCGGGGACAGGGAAAACACTGAAGCTTTCTTT.

This clone was found once. The chain recombines TRBV6-1 with TRBJ1-2; no reliable D call. Germline V gene sequence: CDR1 MNHNS, CDR2 SASEGT. V lost 0 bases and J 3 bases, leaving 5 bases between the germline ends. The CDR3 spans 13 residues. In DNA, the CDR3 is TGTGCCAGCAGTGAAGCTTTCGACTATGGCTACACCTTC. It encodes CASSEAFDYGYTF.

CDR3 sequence reads: CASSFGSRGDSNQPQHF. The CDR3 DNA is TGTGCCAGCAGTTTTGGAAGCCGGGGGGATAGCAATCAGCCCCAGCATTTT. This chain links TRBV28 with TRBJ1-5; D may be TRBD1 (5 bases). Deletions cut 3 bases from V and 0 bases from J, with 15 bases between. CDR1 and CDR2 (germline): MDHEN, SYDVKM. The length of the CDR3 is 17 residues. The variable domain in full, with the rest retrieved from reference TRBV28 and TRBJ1-5, is DVKVTQSSRYLVKRTGEKVFLECVQDMDHENMFWYRQDPGLGLRLIYFSYDVKMKEKGDIPEGYSVSREKKERFSLILESASTNQTSMYLCASSFGSRGDSNQPQHFGDGTRLSIL.

The chain recombines TRBV14 with TRBJ2-1; no clear D. The CDR3 consists of 12 residues. Trimming pared 4 bases from V and 15 bases from J, leaving 16 bases between. The germline gives CDR1 SGHDN, CDR2 FVKESK. The CDR3 sequence is CASSPSRTRRFF. The CDR3, as DNA: TGTGCCAGCAGCCCCAGTCGGACCCGGCGGTTCTTC.

The chain's CDR3 is CASSLLGTLNTEAFF. As DNA, the CDR3 is TGCGCCAGCAGCTTATTAGGGACTTTGAACACTGAAGCTTTCTTT. The rearrangement links TRBV5-1 to TRBJ1-1; TRBD1 might be the D (5 bases). The V gene's germline CDR1 is SGHRS and CDR2 YFSETQ. The CDR3 spans 15 residues. V dropped 2 bases and J dropped 0 bases, with 11 bases sitting between them.

V usage is TRBV6-5 and J usage is TRBJ1-5; D not certain. The CDR3 length is 13 residues. Germline assignment: CDR1 MNHEY and CDR2 SVGAGI. The ends were cut back, 8 bases at V and 3 bases at J, with 11 bases in the middle. The CDR3 is CASAYSINQPQHF. As DNA, the CDR3 is TGTGCCAGCGCGTACAGCATCAATCAGCCCCAGCATTTT.

The rearrangement uses TRBV25-1 and TRBJ2-3; no clear D gene. Germline values: CDR1 MGHDK, CDR2 SYGVNS. Trimming stripped 4 bases from V and 7 bases from J, with 6 bases between. This CDR3 region has 11 residues. DNA of the CDR3: TGTGCCAGCAGTGTGGGGAATACGCAGTATTTT. It specifies CASSVGNTQYF. The whole variable domain, remainder taken from reference TRBV25-1 and TRBJ2-3, is EADIYQTPRYLVIGTGKKITLECSQTMGHDKMYWYQQDPGMELHLIHYSYGVNSTEKGDLSSESTVSRIRTEHFPLTLESARPSHTSQYLCASSVGNTQYFGPGTRLTVL.

The chain links TRBV7-9 to TRBJ2-7; TRBD2 matches at 8 bases. V was clipped by 4 bases and J by 5 bases; unmatched bases: 10. The CDR3 is made up of 15 amino acids. Germline CDR1 SEHNR, CDR2 FQNEAQ (reference sequence). The CDR3 DNA sequence: TGTGCCAGCAGCTCAGCCGGGACTAGGATTGACGAGCAGTACTTC. Translated, it gives CASSSAGTRIDEQYF. Full variable domain (missing parts from reference TRBV7-9 and TRBJ2-7): DTGVSQNPRHKITKRGQNVTFRCDPISEHNRLYWYRQTLGQGPEFLTYFQNEAQLEKSRLLSDRFSAERPKGSFSTLEIQRTEQGDSAMYLCASSSAGTRIDEQYFGPGTRLTVT.

The chain joins TRBV7-8 to TRBJ2-5; possibly TRBD2 for D (6 bases). The germline V and J ends were trimmed by 3 bases and 4 bases, with 15 bases remaining between them. Looked up from germline, CDR1 is SGHVS and CDR2 is FQNEAQ. The CDR3 has 15 residues. The CDR3 protein is CASSLGSARGETQYF. CDR3 coding DNA: TGTGCCAGCAGCTTGGGAAGCGCGCGGGGAGAGACCCAGTACTTC.

This sequence joins TRBV18 and TRBJ2-2, with 7 positions matching TRBD1. Germline V lookup: CDR1 KGHSH, CDR2 LQKENI. The CDR3 is 16 residues long. Unmatched junction bases numbered 6, after V lost 2 bases and J lost 3 bases. CDR3 amino acids: CASSPTGTDYTGELFF. As DNA, the CDR3 is TGTGCCAGCTCACCAACCGGGACAGACTACACCGGGGAGCTGTTTTTT.

This sequence joins TRBV27 and TRBJ1-4, with D possibly TRBD1 on 6 matching bases. V gave up 6 bases and J gave up 7 bases, with 6 bases separating them. Germline CDR1 reads MNHEY; CDR2 reads SMNVEV (reference sequence). The CDR3 is made up of 11 amino acids. In nucleotides, the CDR3 is TGTGCCAGCAGGGGGGCTGAAAAACTGTTTTTT. This translates into CASRGAEKLFF.

The V gene is TRBV11-2, the J gene TRBJ2-7; unclear D gene. The V end was cut by 1 base, the J end by 2 bases, with 15 bases between. CDR3 length: 16 amino acids. The germline V gene encodes CDR1 SGHAT and CDR2 FQNNGV. The CDR3 nucleotides read TGTGCCAGCAGCTTAGGGGCCCCCCAAGATGCCTACGAGCAGTACTTC. It yields the protein CASSLGAPQDAYEQYF.

The V call is TRBV23-1, the J call TRBJ1-1; 7 nucleotides line up with TRBD1. TRBV23-1 falls under the ORF class, with uncertain function. The CDR3 extends over 15 amino acids. The V gene end was trimmed by 4 bases and the J gene end by 1 base; junction bases not matched to a gene: 6. CDR3 coding DNA: TGCGCCAGCAGTCTCTCGACAGGGTCGAACACTGAAGCTTTCTTT. It yields the protein CASSLSTGSNTEAFF.